This T cell receptor beta chain is drawn from a study of blood T cell repertoires in COVID-19. The wider study: Some COVID-19 samples were acute and others convalescent; all came from the United States, Italy and Spain. T cells, B-cell-depleted T cells, or PBMCs supplied cDNA or gDNA.

How the authors handled the data: Amplifying reference gene primers gave estimates of nucleated cell counts. Profiling relied on immunoSEQ multiplex PCR, and the TCRdb table lists in-frame clones only, not all of them. V and J calls and clone size are those listed in that table; D and trimming were worked out from the DNA. This table holds 200,000 to 250,000 clones, 84% found once. Per germline, CDR1 LNHDA and CDR2 SQIVND (reference sequence). The CDR3 consists of 15 residues. Trimming at V came to 7 bases and at J to 0 bases, leaving 4 bases not matched to a gene. This clone has more than one count but fewer than ten.

This sequence joins TRBV19 and TRBJ2-2, with 8 bases that match TRBD1. Specimen: peripheral blood. This receptor was taken from a woman aged 55-75 years who had recovered from COVID-19. The CDR3 DNA follows: TGTGCCAGTACCTCGGACAGGGCGAACACCGGGGAGCTGTTTTTT. This translates into CASTSDRANTGELFF.